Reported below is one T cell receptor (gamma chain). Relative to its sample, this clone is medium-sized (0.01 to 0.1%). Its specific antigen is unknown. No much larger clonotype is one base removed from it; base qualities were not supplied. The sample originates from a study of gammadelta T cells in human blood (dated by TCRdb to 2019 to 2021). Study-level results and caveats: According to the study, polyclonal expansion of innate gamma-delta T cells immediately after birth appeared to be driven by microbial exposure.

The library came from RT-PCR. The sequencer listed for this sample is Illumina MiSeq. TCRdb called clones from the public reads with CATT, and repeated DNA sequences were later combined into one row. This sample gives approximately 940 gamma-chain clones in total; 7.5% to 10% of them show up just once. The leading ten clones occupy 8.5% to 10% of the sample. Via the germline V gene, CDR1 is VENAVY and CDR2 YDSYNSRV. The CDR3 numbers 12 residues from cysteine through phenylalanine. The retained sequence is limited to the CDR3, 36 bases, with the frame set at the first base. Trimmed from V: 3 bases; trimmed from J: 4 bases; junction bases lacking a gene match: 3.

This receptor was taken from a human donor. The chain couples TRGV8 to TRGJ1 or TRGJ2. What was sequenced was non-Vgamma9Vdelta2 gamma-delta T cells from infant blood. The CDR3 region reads CATWDEYYKKLF. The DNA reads TGTGCCACCTGGGATGAGTATTATAAGAAACTCTTT.